The 29 T cell receptor beta chains reported below all come from one sample, sequenced in a study of cytomegalovirus exposure and HLA in healthy donors. PCR used 60 Vbeta primers and 13 Jbeta primers. Sequencing used immunoSEQ multiplex PCR; TCRdb keeps in-frame clones, though not all of them. The data contain roughly 180,000 clones, approximately 84% of them singletons. Sequenced input: PBMCs. Receptor source: a man aged 25-45 years in good health and CMV-seronegative.

This clone was recorded once. This chain joins TRBV2 and TRBJ2-7; TRBD2 matches 7 bases. After removal of 9 bases from V and 6 bases from J, the junction contained 23 bases not matched to a gene. Germline lookup yields CDR1 SNHLY and CDR2 FYNNEI. The CDR3 spans 17 residues. CDR3 in amino acids: CASRNPRAAGIASEQYF. The CDR3, as DNA: TGTGCCAGTCGAAACCCCCGGGCAGCGGGGATAGCCTCCGAGCAGTACTTC.

The CDR3 nucleotides read TGCGCCAGCAGCTACCGGGACAGGGTGGATGAGCAGTTCTTC. Translated, it gives CASSYRDRVDEQFF. This sequence joins TRBV4-1 and TRBJ2-1; 9 positions match TRBD1. CDR1 MGHRA and CDR2 YSYEKL come from the germline V gene. V lost 5 bases and J lost 8; bases outside the gene matches: 7. This CDR3 has 14 residues.

In regard to this clone: Other DNA sequences in this specimen translate into the identical CDR3. The V gene is TRBV5-1, the J gene TRBJ1-1; 8 nucleotides align to TRBD1. Looked up from germline, CDR1 is SGHRS and CDR2 is YFSETQ. After removal of 0 bases from V and 3 bases from J, the junction contained 1 base not matched to a gene. CDR3 length: 14 amino acids. The CDR3 nucleotides read TGCGCCAGCAGCTTGGCAGGGGGCGACACTGAAGCTTTCTTT. Protein: CASSLAGGDTEAFF.

This sequence joins TRBV6-5 and TRBJ1-1; D remains ambiguous. Germline CDR1 and CDR2: MNHEY and SVGAGI. V was trimmed by 0 bases and J by 4 bases, leaving 12 bases between them. This CDR3 region has 15 residues. The CDR3 region is CASSYSPGVGTEAFF. The CDR3 bases are TGTGCCAGCAGTTACTCTCCCGGGGTTGGCACTGAAGCTTTCTTT.

Concerning this clone: The junction shows a germline mismatch at one end, possibly a read error. V and J are TRBV23-1 and TRBJ1-6; possible D gene TRBD1, 6 bases. TRBV23-1 is given ORF status, its function remaining uncertain. This CDR3 region has 12 residues. CDR3 bases: TGCGCCAGCAGTCAATGTAACAGGGCCATTTATTTT. Encoded protein: CASSQCNRAIYF.

J is TRBJ1-2 and V is TRBV19; 10 bases match TRBD1. Trimming took 6 bases from V and 4 from J; bases not matched to a gene: 11. CDR3 length: 16 amino acids. CDR1 is LNHDA, CDR2 SQIVND, per germline (reference sequence). The CDR3 sequence is CASSPTGTGELYGYTF. The CDR3 DNA reads TGTGCCAGTAGCCCTACCGGGACAGGGGAACTCTATGGCTACACCTTC. The full variable domain, in which reference TRBV19 and TRBJ1-2 provide the parts outside the CDR3, is DGGITQSPKYLFRKEGQNVTLSCEQNLNHDAMYWYRQDPGQGLRLIYYSQIVNDFQKGDIAEGYSVSREKKESFPLTVTSAQKNPTAFYLCASSPTGTGELYGYTFGSGTRLTVV.

CDR3 DNA sequence: TGTGCCATCAGTGCTAGCAATGAGCAGTTCTTC. Translating gives CAISASNEQFF. The rearrangement uses TRBV10-3 and TRBJ2-1; D unclear. The CDR3 contains 11 residues. Germline-derived CDR1 and CDR2 are ENHRY and SYGVKD. The V gene lost 4 bases and the J gene lost 6 bases, with 4 bases spanning the gap.

The J gene is TRBJ2-5, the V gene TRBV6-5; the match to TRBD1 covers 7 bases. The CDR3 has 14 residues. The V gene's germline CDR1 is MNHEY and CDR2 SVGAGI. Germline trimming cut 2 bases from V and 5 bases from J; bases unmatched to any gene: 5. CDR3 protein: CASSYRGLWETQYF. In DNA, the CDR3 is TGTGCCAGCAGTTACAGGGGGCTCTGGGAGACCCAGTACTTC.

The chain employs TRBV5-1 and TRBJ2-1; TRBD2 agrees at 11 bases. The germline V gene encodes CDR1 SGHRS and CDR2 YFSETQ. The trim removed 4 bases at V and 1 base at J, leaving 4 bases unmatched. The CDR3 spans 16 residues. DNA for the CDR3: TGCGCCAGCAGCCAGACTAGCGGGGTGTCCTACAATGAGCAGTTCTTC. Protein: CASSQTSGVSYNEQFF.

The sample holds one count of this clone. The J gene is TRBJ2-3, the V gene TRBV5-1; TRBD2 might be the D (7 bases). The CDR3 covers 15 residues. V gave up 3 bases and J gave up 1 base, with 12 bases separating them. CDR1 is SGHRS and CDR2 is YFSETQ in the germline V gene. CDR3 nucleotide sequence: TGCGCCAGCAGCTACCAGGGGAGGGGCACAGATACGCAGTATTTT. Translating it yields CASSYQGRGTDTQYF.

The chain recombines TRBV2 with TRBJ2-4, with D hard to call. Germline V gives CDR1 SNHLY, CDR2 FYNNEI. CDR3 length equals 15 residues. The V end lost 2 bases, the J end lost 0 bases, and 8 bases lay between the germline ends. DNA of the CDR3: TGTGCCAGCAGTGAAACACGATTAGCCAAAAACATTCAGTACTTC. This translates into CASSETRLAKNIQYF.

V and J are TRBV5-6 and TRBJ2-1, with D maybe TRBD2 (7 bases). V shed 2 bases and J shed 8 bases, with 17 bases lying between them. CDR3 size: 15 residues. Germline V CDR1 and CDR2: SGHDT, YYEEEE. The CDR3 DNA is TGTGCCAGCAGCTTCAGTTGGCGGGGGCGGTATGAGCAGTTCTTC. It encodes CASSFSWRGRYEQFF.

The chain recombines TRBV11-2 with TRBJ2-4, with D tentatively TRBD1 (6 bases). The germline V gene encodes CDR1 SGHAT and CDR2 FQNNGV. The CDR3 runs to 16 residues. Trimming removed 5 bases at V and 1 base at J, with 15 bases between. The CDR3 nucleotides are TGTGCCAGCAGCACCCATACAGGGCTTGCCAAAAACATTCAGTACTTC. As protein: CASSTHTGLAKNIQYF.

The genes are TRBV19 and TRBJ1-5; D unclear. V dropped 3 bases and J dropped 3 bases, with 12 bases sitting between them. Looked up from germline, CDR1 is LNHDA and CDR2 is SQIVND (reference sequence). This CDR3 comprises 15 residues. DNA of the CDR3: TGTGCCAGTAGTATCCTCTCAGAGGACAATCAGCCCCAGCATTTT. It is translated as CASSILSEDNQPQHF.

V and J are TRBV5-4 and TRBJ1-3; D gene ambiguous. The germline V gene has CDR1 SGHNT and CDR2 YYREEE (reference sequence). The CDR3 consists of 14 residues. V was clipped by 3 bases and J by 1 base, with 8 bases between them. The CDR3 protein is CASSSRGSGNTIYF. The DNA for the CDR3 is TGTGCCAGCAGCTCTCGAGGTTCTGGAAACACCATATATTTT.

The chain uses TRBV30 and TRBJ1-4; D is ambiguous. V was shortened by 4 bases and J by 3 bases, with 9 bases between the two germline ends. The CDR3 is made up of 13 amino acids. Looked up from germline, CDR1 is GTSNPN and CDR2 is SVGIG (reference sequence). Here the CDR3 DNA reads TGTGCCTGGACCCCGGGGTCTAATGAAAAACTGTTTTTT. This gives the protein CAWTPGSNEKLFF.

The chain carries TRBV7-6 and TRBJ2-5, with 9 bases lining up with TRBD2. J was trimmed by 5 bases and V by 4 bases; bases with no gene match: 8. Germline V gene data show CDR1 as SGHVS and CDR2 as FNYEAQ. The CDR3 extends over 15 amino acids. The CDR3 loop reads CASSYRAGGRETQYF. DNA of the CDR3: TGTGCCAGCAGCTATAGAGCGGGAGGTCGGGAGACCCAGTACTTC.

The chain uses TRBV28 and TRBJ2-1; maybe TRBD2 (7 bases). This CDR3 is 14 amino acids long. V dropped 6 bases and J dropped 4 bases, with 13 bases sitting between them. The germline CDR1 and CDR2 sequences are MDHEN and SYDVKM. The CDR3 nucleotides read TGTGCCAGCAGACCCGGGGGGCCTTACAATGAGCAGTTCTTC. Its protein product is CASRPGGPYNEQFF. The full variable domain, in which reference TRBV28 and TRBJ2-1 provide the parts outside the CDR3, is DVKVTQSSRYLVKRTGEKVFLECVQDMDHENMFWYRQDPGLGLRLIYFSYDVKMKEKGDIPEGYSVSREKKERFSLILESASTNQTSMYLCASRPGGPYNEQFFGPGTRLTVL.

J is TRBJ1-6 and V is TRBV7-8; 9 bases match TRBD1. The germline V gene has CDR1 SGHVS and CDR2 FQNEAQ. J was trimmed by 7 bases and V by 5 bases; bases with no gene match: 3. This CDR3 contains 14 residues. The CDR3 spells CASSPGQGNSPLHF. The CDR3 region has the DNA TGTGCCAGCAGCCCCGGACAGGGGAATTCACCCCTCCACTTT.

The rearrangement joins TRBV27 to TRBJ2-2, with D perhaps TRBD2 (7 bases). V lost 0 bases and J lost 6, with 14 bases in between. Germline V gene lookup returns CDR1 MNHEY and CDR2 SMNVEV (reference sequence). The CDR3 is 16 amino acids. CDR3: CASSLSWGGPAGELFF. CDR3 nucleotide sequence: TGTGCCAGCAGTTTATCGTGGGGGGGGCCTGCCGGGGAGCTGTTTTTT.

This rearrangement joins TRBV2 to TRBJ2-5; 10 positions match TRBD1. CDR1 SNHLY and CDR2 FYNNEI come from the germline V gene. The CDR3 sequence is 14 residues long. The V gene end was trimmed by 5 bases and the J gene end by 2 bases; junction bases not matched to a gene: 2. The CDR3 is CASSRDRGQETQYF. CDR3 coding DNA: TGTGCCAGCAGTAGGGACAGGGGACAAGAGACCCAGTACTTC.

This sequence joins TRBV25-1 and TRBJ1-1, with 9 bases aligning to TRBD1. The CDR3 totals 15 residues. After removal of 5 bases from V and 6 bases from J, the junction contained 10 bases not matched to a gene. Germline V CDR1 and CDR2: MGHDK, SYGVNS. The CDR3 loop is CASSNPTGGTAEAFF. CDR3 DNA: TGTGCCAGCAGTAACCCGACAGGGGGGACGGCTGAAGCTTTCTTT.

This clone was found once. V usage is TRBV9 and J usage is TRBJ2-2; D remains unclear. V gave up 0 bases and J gave up 6 bases, with 9 bases separating them. CDR1 SGDLS and CDR2 YYNGEE come from the germline V gene. The CDR3 loop spans 14 amino acids. The CDR3 protein is CASSVVSTAGELFF. DNA for the CDR3: TGTGCCAGCAGCGTAGTGAGCACGGCCGGGGAGCTGTTTTTT. Full variable domain (missing parts from reference TRBV9 and TRBJ2-2): DSGVTQTPKHLITATGQRVTLRCSPRSGDLSVYWYQQSLDQGLQFLIQYYNGEERAKGNILERFSAQQFPDLHSELNLSSLELGDSALYFCASSVVSTAGELFFGEGSRLTVL.

On this clone itself: Relative to the germline gene, one junction end is altered; a read error may explain this. This chain joins TRBV4-2 and TRBJ1-1; the D gene is possibly TRBD1 (5 bases). CDR3 length: 15 amino acids. The V gene's germline CDR1 is LGHNA and CDR2 YNFKEQ. DNA for the CDR3: TGTGCCGGCAGCCAGAGTAGGACAACCAACACTGAAGCTTTCTTT. Translating gives CAGSQSRTTNTEAFF.

V is TRBV11-2 and J is TRBJ2-7, with 8 bases that match TRBD2. V lost 5 bases, J lost 3 bases, and 6 bases stayed unmatched. The CDR3 loop spans 14 amino acids. CDR1 SGHAT and CDR2 FQNNGV come from the germline V gene. CDR3 nucleotide sequence: TGTGCCAGCAGCCCGAGCGGGGGTCTCTACGAGCAGTACTTC. Translated, it gives CASSPSGGLYEQYF.

The chain joins TRBV21-1 to TRBJ1-3. TRBV21-1 represents a pseudogene. The CDR3 spans 16 residues. CDR3 nucleotides: TGTGCCAGCAGCCGAAGAAGGGCACGGGAGGGAAACACCATATATTTT. The encoded protein is CASSRRRAREGNTIYF.

The rearrangement uses TRBV7-6 and TRBJ2-2, with 8 bases lining up with TRBD2. Germline CDR1 is SGHVS and CDR2 is FNYEAQ. V trimming: 5 bases; J trimming: 3 bases; junction bases outside the gene matches: 11. The CDR3 is 17 amino acids. CDR3 DNA sequence: TGTGCCAGCAGCCAACCCGACACAGCGGGAGACACCGGGGAGCTGTTTTTT. Translation gives CASSQPDTAGDTGELFF. Complete variable domain (other parts from reference TRBV7-6 and TRBJ2-2): GAGVSQSPRYKVTKRGQDVALRCDPISGHVSLYWYRQALGQGPEFLTYFNYEAQQDKSGLPNDRFSAERPEGSISTLTIQRTEQRDSAMYRCASSQPDTAGDTGELFFGEGSRLTVL.

The genes are TRBV29-1 and TRBJ1-1; maybe TRBD1 (6 bases). The CDR3 has 14 residues. CDR1 and CDR2 (germline): SQVTM, ANQGSEA. V lost 5 bases to trimming and J lost 8 bases, with 21 bases between them. DNA for the CDR3: TGCAGCGTTTCGTATTGGACAGATGGCCTAGAAGCTTTCTTT. Protein: CSVSYWTDGLEAFF. Using reference TRBV29-1 and TRBJ1-1 for the parts outside the CDR3, the full variable domain is SAVISQKPSRDICQRGTSLTIQCQVDSQVTMMFWYRQQPGQSLTLIATANQGSEATYESGFVIDKFPISRPNLTFSTLTVSNMSPEDSSIYLCSVSYWTDGLEAFFGQGTRLTVV.

This clone is medium-sized (0.01 to 0.1%). This chain uses TRBV4-3 with TRBJ2-3, with 9 bases matching TRBD1. V lost 1 base, J lost 4 bases, and 3 bases stayed unmatched. Germline V gene data show CDR1 as LGHNA and CDR2 as YSLEER. CDR3 length equals 15 residues. Here the CDR3 DNA reads TGCGCCAGCAGCCAAGGGACAGGGGAACCAGATACGCAGTATTTT. Translation: CASSQGTGEPDTQYF.